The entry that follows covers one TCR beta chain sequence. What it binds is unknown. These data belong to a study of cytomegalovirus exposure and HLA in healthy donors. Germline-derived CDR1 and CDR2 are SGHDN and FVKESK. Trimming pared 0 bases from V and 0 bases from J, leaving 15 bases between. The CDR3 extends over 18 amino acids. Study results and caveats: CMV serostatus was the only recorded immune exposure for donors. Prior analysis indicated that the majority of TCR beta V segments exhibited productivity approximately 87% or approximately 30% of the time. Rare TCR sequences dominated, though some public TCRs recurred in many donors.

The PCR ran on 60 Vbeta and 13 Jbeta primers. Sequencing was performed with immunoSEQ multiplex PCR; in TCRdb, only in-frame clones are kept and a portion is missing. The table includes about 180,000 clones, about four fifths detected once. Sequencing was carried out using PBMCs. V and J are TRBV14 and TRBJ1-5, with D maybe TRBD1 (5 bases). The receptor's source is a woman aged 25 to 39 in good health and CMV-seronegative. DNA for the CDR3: TGTGCCAGCAGCCAAGATGAGGCAGGGCACTATAGCAATCAGCCCCAGCATTTT. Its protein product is CASSQDEAGHYSNQPQHF.